The clone carrying this TCR beta chain was detected a few times. Its specificity is unknown. Together with a sample-barcoded 5' primer, a J-beta primer mix was included in a second PCR lasting roughly 6 to 12 cycles. Each cDNA molecule received a tag from a template-switch adaptor that had 12 random nucleotides. Every sample gave at least 2.5 million paired-end reads containing CDR3. Via MiXCR, TCRdb re-called the 5' RACE reads, giving one row per CDR3 protein. The sample includes approximately 800,000 distinct CDR3 sequences, 58% of them seen just once. The entry originates in a study of blood T cells in healthy people across ages. Whole-study findings and limits: Researchers deemed the diversity estimates from one million T cells underestimates.

Material: blood. The receptor was isolated from a man under 40 in good health.

The CDR3 DNA reads TGTGCCAGCAGCGTCGGACAAGTTAATGAAAAACTGTTTTTT. It translates to CASSVGQVNEKLFF. The V gene is TRBV7-6, the J gene TRBJ1-4; TRBD1 might be the D (5 bases). The germline gives CDR1 SGHVS, CDR2 FNYEAQ. The CDR3 is 14 residues long. Trimming cost V 5 bases and J 4 bases, with 11 bases left between them.